Listed here are 25 T cell receptor beta chains from one sample, sequenced in a study of glioma-infiltrating T cells after dendritic cell vaccination. Using immunoSEQ multiplex PCR, the repertoire was profiled, and TCRdb retains in-frame clones only, with some absent. The sample consists of 90,000 or so clones, under 90% of them appearing once. Specimen: blood, collected before dendritic cell vaccination. The receptors were sampled from a human donor with glioblastoma.

J is TRBJ1-2 and V is TRBV18, with D unclear. The CDR3 consists of 13 residues. From germline, CDR1 is KGHSH and CDR2 LQKENI. The V end was cut by 1 base, the J end by 4 bases, with 7 bases between. DNA for the CDR3: TGTGCCAGCTCACCACTGGCCAGCTATGGCTACACCTTC. Encoded protein: CASSPLASYGYTF.

This clone has only one observation. The CDR3 here is CASSKEVDMENTGELFF. CDR3 DNA sequence: TGTGCCAGCAGCAAAGAGGTTGACATGGAGAACACCGGGGAGCTGTTTTTT. The chain links TRBV21-1 to TRBJ2-2; the table's D call, TRBD1, has no DNA check behind it. TRBV21-1 represents a pseudogene. CDR3 length: 17 amino acids.

The V and J genes are TRBV5-1 and TRBJ2-1, with D tentatively TRBD2 (5 bases). Trimming pared 1 base from V and 0 bases from J, leaving 20 bases between. The CDR3 loop spans 19 amino acids. The germline CDR1 and CDR2 sequences are SGHRS and YFSETQ. CDR3 in amino acids: CASSLYPYPEESSYNEQFF. The CDR3 nucleotides are TGCGCCAGCAGCTTGTACCCGTACCCGGAGGAGAGCTCCTACAATGAGCAGTTCTTC.

V and J are TRBV19 and TRBJ1-2; D uncertain. Germline V gene lookup returns CDR1 LNHDA and CDR2 SQIVND (reference sequence). The V end was cut by 3 bases, the J end by 8 bases, with 13 bases between. The CDR3 length is 13 residues. CDR3 sequence (DNA): TGTGCCAGTAGTATGAGGCGGGAGGACGGCTACACCTTC. It is translated as CASSMRREDGYTF.

The chain uses TRBV7-9 and TRBJ2-2; tentative D call: TRBD1 (5 bases). The V end was cut by 2 bases, the J end by 5 bases, with 12 bases between. The length of the CDR3 is 15 residues. Per the germline V gene, CDR1 is SEHNR and CDR2 is FQNEAQ (reference sequence). The CDR3 nucleotides read TGTGCCAGCAGCTTAAAGTCAGGGCAGACCGGGGAGCTGTTTTTT. Translated, it gives CASSLKSGQTGELFF.

This clone was seen just once. The chain joins TRBV23-1 to TRBJ2-7; TRBD2 matches 12 bases. TRBV23-1 counts as an open reading frame of uncertain function. This CDR3 is built from 20 residues. The ends lost 2 bases at V and 0 bases at J; junction bases unmatched: 14. CDR3 loop: CASSQPTSGGIPGGSYEQYF. Here the CDR3 DNA reads TGCGCCAGCAGTCAACCCACTAGCGGGGGGATCCCAGGCGGCTCCTACGAGCAGTACTTC.

This clone was observed a few times. This sample also contains other DNA sequences that code for the same CDR3. The V and J genes are TRBV5-1 and TRBJ1-5; maybe TRBD1 (6 bases). CDR1 is SGHRS and CDR2 is YFSETQ in the germline V gene. This CDR3 comprises 14 residues. V dropped 4 bases and J dropped 4 bases, with 12 bases sitting between them. The chain's CDR3 is CASSPTGPNQPQHF. As DNA, the CDR3 is TGCGCCAGCAGCCCGACAGGCCCAAATCAGCCCCAGCATTTT.

V gene TRBV12-1 combines with J gene TRBJ1-4; the table calls TRBD1, which could not be checked here. TRBV12-1 is listed as a pseudogene. The CDR3 is made up of 14 amino acids. The CDR3 protein is CASYREPANEKLFF. The CDR3 DNA reads as TGTGCCAGCTACAGGGAGCCAGCTAATGAAAAACTGTTTTTT.

The CDR3 DNA follows: TGTGCCATCAGCCCCCTCGAAAGGGGCTTTGGCACTGAAGCTTTCTTT. Protein: CAISPLERGFGTEAFF. The chain recombines TRBV10-3 with TRBJ1-1; D perhaps matches TRBD1 (5 bases). The CDR3 contains 16 residues. Trimming left V 6 bases short and J 4 bases short, with 21 bases between. Per germline, CDR1 ENHRY and CDR2 SYGVKD.

The chain employs TRBV29-1 and TRBJ1-2; 12 bases match TRBD1. CDR1 is SQVTM and CDR2 is ANQGSEA in the germline V gene. V shed 7 bases, J shed 7 bases, and the junction held 4 bases outside the gene matches. CDR3 length equals 12 residues. In nucleotides, the CDR3 is TGCAGCGGAGGGACAGGGGGCTCTGGCTACACCTTC. Translating it yields CSGGTGGSGYTF.

This clone was seen a single time. The genes are TRBV7-9 and TRBJ2-3, with 8 bases aligning to TRBD2. Losses at the gene ends were 0 bases for V and 5 bases for J; bases not matched to a gene: 7. The CDR3 spans 16 residues. Germline CDR1 and CDR2: SEHNR and FQNEAQ (reference sequence). CDR3 loop: CASSLASGASEDTQYF. The CDR3 region has the DNA TGTGCCAGCAGCTTAGCTAGCGGGGCATCGGAAGATACGCAGTATTTT. The complete variable domain, with remaining parts taken from reference TRBV7-9 and TRBJ2-3, reads DTGVSQNPRHKITKRGQNVTFRCDPISEHNRLYWYRQTLGQGPEFLTYFQNEAQLEKSRLLSDRFSAERPKGSFSTLEIQRTEQGDSAMYLCASSLASGASEDTQYFGPGTRLTVL.

This sequence joins TRBV6-5 and TRBJ1-4; D gene unclear. V was cut by 10 bases and J by 3 bases, with 12 bases left in between. The CDR3 extends over 13 amino acids. Germline CDR1 MNHEY, CDR2 SVGAGI. The CDR3 loop is CATSGSANEKLFF. The CDR3 region has the DNA TGTGCCACCTCGGGGTCGGCTAATGAAAAACTGTTTTTT.

V usage is TRBV4-1 and J usage is TRBJ1-4; 7 nucleotides match TRBD1. The CDR3 is made up of 15 amino acids. The ends lost 8 bases at V and 4 bases at J; junction bases unmatched: 10. CDR1 is MGHRA and CDR2 is YSYEKL in the germline V gene. The CDR3 spells CASSREGQFNEKLFF. The CDR3 DNA follows: TGCGCCAGCTCGCGTGAGGGACAGTTTAATGAAAAACTGTTTTTT.

This clone was recorded a few times. V gene TRBV4-1 combines with J gene TRBJ1-4; 8 nucleotides agree with TRBD1. V gave up 4 bases and J gave up 8 bases; unmatched junction bases: 9. Germline V gene lookup returns CDR1 MGHRA and CDR2 YSYEKL. The CDR3 consists of 15 residues. DNA of the CDR3: TGCGCCAGCAGCCTTACGTGGACAGGGAGAGAAAAACTGTTTTTT. Its translation is CASSLTWTGREKLFF.

This clone was seen more than once but under ten times. The chain links TRBV6-1 to TRBJ1-3; D gene uncertain. Germline V lookup: CDR1 MNHNS, CDR2 SASEGT. This CDR3 region has 14 residues. With 4 bases removed from V and 0 bases from J, the gap between germline ends came to 7 bases. The CDR3 DNA reads TGTGCCAGCAGTGTCCATAGCTCTGGAAACACCATATATTTT. Protein: CASSVHSSGNTIYF.

The chain is built from TRBV15 and TRBJ2-1; tentative D call: TRBD2 (5 bases). Trimming left V 0 bases short and J 6 bases short, with 30 bases between. This CDR3 has 21 amino acids. CDR1 is LNHNV, CDR2 YYDKDF, per germline (reference sequence). The CDR3 here is CATSRDLTTGQFFNSINEQFF. CDR3 nucleotides: TGTGCCACCAGCAGAGATCTGACTACCGGGCAATTCTTCAATTCAATCAATGAGCAGTTCTTC.

This chain connects TRBV30 to TRBJ1-1, with D unresolved. Germline-derived CDR1 and CDR2 are GTSNPN and SVGIG (reference sequence). The CDR3 runs to 13 residues. V was pared by 0 bases and J by 3 bases, with 8 bases between. CDR3 sequence reads: CAWSVTGYTEAFF. The CDR3 region has the DNA TGTGCCTGGAGTGTGACGGGGTACACTGAAGCTTTCTTT.

V and J are TRBV21-1 and TRBJ1-1; the D call in the table, TRBD1, was not verified against the DNA. TRBV21-1 is noted as a pseudogene. The CDR3 covers 15 residues. The CDR3 here is CASSTPQGRGYEAFF. Here the CDR3 DNA reads TGTGCCAGCAGCACTCCACAGGGTAGGGGGTATGAAGCTTTCTTT.

Note on this clone: The same CDR3 is also encoded by other DNA sequences in this sample. V is TRBV19 and J is TRBJ1-1; D ambiguous. This CDR3 comprises 12 residues. V was pared by 7 bases and J by 5 bases, with 11 bases between. CDR1 and CDR2 (germline): LNHDA, SQIVND (reference sequence). CDR3 region: CASTYGRTEAFF. Here the CDR3 DNA reads TGTGCCAGTACTTATGGGAGAACTGAAGCTTTCTTT. The full variable domain, completed using reference TRBV19 and TRBJ1-1, is DGGITQSPKYLFRKEGQNVTLSCEQNLNHDAMYWYRQDPGQGLRLIYYSQIVNDFQKGDIAEGYSVSREKKESFPLTVTSAQKNPTAFYLCASTYGRTEAFFGQGTRLTVV.

The chain couples TRBV10-1 to TRBJ1-1; D is possibly TRBD1 (6 bases). From germline, CDR1 is WNHNN and CDR2 SYGVQD (reference sequence). Trimming cost V 5 bases and J 1 base, with 11 bases left between them. The CDR3 has 14 residues. CDR3 sequence (DNA): TGCGCCAGCAGTCCGGGACACAAGAACACTGAAGCTTTCTTT. It is translated as CASSPGHKNTEAFF.

The genes are TRBV11-2 and TRBJ1-1; D might be TRBD1 (5 bases). Germline V lookup: CDR1 SGHAT, CDR2 FQNNGV. V lost 0 bases, J lost 3 bases, and 11 bases lay in between. There are 15 residues in the CDR3. CDR3 sequence reads: CASSLDPGGDTEAFF. The CDR3 DNA is TGTGCCAGCAGCTTAGATCCGGGAGGGGACACTGAAGCTTTCTTT.

The chain has TRBV12-5 and TRBJ1-1; D perhaps matches TRBD1 (6 bases). Germline assignment: CDR1 LGHNT and CDR2 FRNRAP. The CDR3 runs to 14 residues. The ends were cut back, 1 base at V and 1 base at J, with 7 bases in the middle. Here the CDR3 DNA reads TGTGCTAGTGGTTTGGGCAGGGGGAACACTGAAGCTTTCTTT. It translates to CASGLGRGNTEAFF.

The chain recombines TRBV7-9 with TRBJ2-7, with a tentative D call TRBD2 (5 bases). The CDR3 is 13 amino acids. V lost 3 bases and J lost 2, with 8 bases in between. Germline CDR1 reads SEHNR; CDR2 reads FQNEAQ (reference sequence). In nucleotides, the CDR3 is TGTGCCAGCAGCTTCGGGGATACCTACGAGCAGTACTTC. Translating gives CASSFGDTYEQYF.

This chain links TRBV6-5 with TRBJ1-1; 9 bases fit TRBD1. The J segment lost 7 bases and the V segment lost 1 base, leaving 4 bases of the junction unmatched. This CDR3 has 14 residues. CDR1 MNHEY and CDR2 SVGAGI come from the germline V gene. The CDR3 DNA reads as TGTGCCAGCAGTTACTTAGGGACAGGGAGTGAAGCTTTCTTT. Protein sequence: CASSYLGTGSEAFF.

This clone was observed a few times. V gene TRBV30 combines with J gene TRBJ1-1; tentatively, D is TRBD1 (5 bases). CDR3 size: 10 residues. V was pared by 6 bases and J by 11 bases, with 13 bases between. CDR1 and CDR2 from the germline V gene are GTSNPN and SVGIG (reference sequence). CDR3 in amino acids: CACPRGGAFF. DNA of the CDR3: TGTGCCTGTCCCCGGGGGGGGGCTTTCTTT.